These 8 T cell receptor beta chains share one sample of origin, sequenced in a study of blood T cell repertoires in COVID-19. Repertoires were generated with immunoSEQ multiplex PCR, while TCRdb's copy carries only in-frame clones and drops some. Among 350,000 or so clones listed, about 92% were seen once. What was sequenced was peripheral blood. These receptors all stem from a woman in her sixties with COVID-19, enrolled during active disease.

This clone has just a few counts. V gene TRBV27 combines with J gene TRBJ1-1; 7 nucleotides align to TRBD1. This CDR3 contains 16 residues. The ends lost 3 bases at V and 4 bases at J; junction bases unmatched: 11. The germline gives CDR1 MNHEY, CDR2 SMNVEV (reference sequence). Written as DNA, the CDR3 is TGTGCCAGCAGTTTCCTGAACAGGGGAGTGGGCACTGAAGCTTTCTTT. This encodes CASSFLNRGVGTEAFF.

The J gene is TRBJ1-4, the V gene TRBV27; D is possibly TRBD1 (6 bases). Germline V gives CDR1 MNHEY, CDR2 SMNVEV (reference sequence). The CDR3 has 15 residues. V was pared by 1 base and J by 3 bases, with 9 bases between. Here the CDR3 DNA reads TGTGCCAGCAGTTTATTCGGGACACCTAATGAAAAACTGTTTTTT. Translated: CASSLFGTPNEKLFF.

V is TRBV7-8 and J is TRBJ2-7, with D hard to call. The CDR3 has 15 amino acids. Between the trimmed V and J ends, which lost 2 bases and 2 bases, there was a span of 13 bases. From germline, CDR1 is SGHVS and CDR2 FQNEAQ. This CDR3 reads CASSLLSTAAYEQYF. Here the CDR3 DNA reads TGTGCCAGCAGCTTACTATCAACGGCGGCCTACGAGCAGTACTTC.

The chain employs TRBV5-4 and TRBJ1-6; D is unresolved. CDR3 length: 16 residues. V was pared by 1 base and J by 0 bases, with 8 bases between. In germline, CDR1 is SGHNT, CDR2 YYREEE (reference sequence). This chain's CDR3 is CASSLTRNSYNSPLHF. The CDR3 DNA reads as TGTGCCAGCAGCTTGACTAGAAACTCCTATAATTCACCCCTCCACTTT. Combining the CDR3 with reference TRBV5-4 and TRBJ1-6 gives the whole variable domain ETGVTQSPTHLIKTRGQQVTLRCSSQSGHNTVSWYQQALGQGPQFIFQYYREEENGRGNFPPRFSGLQFPNYSSELNVNALELDDSALYLCASSLTRNSYNSPLHFGNGTRLTVT.

This clone was observed a single time. The rearrangement joins TRBV6-5 to TRBJ2-4; perhaps TRBD2 as D (5 bases). The V end lost 4 bases, the J end lost 0 bases, and 10 bases lay between the germline ends. Germline CDR1 reads MNHEY; CDR2 reads SVGAGI. The length of the CDR3 is 15 residues. The CDR3 reads CASSSRTEAKNIQYF. CDR3 coding DNA: TGTGCCAGCAGTTCCCGGACTGAAGCCAAAAACATTCAGTACTTC.

The chain combines TRBV2 with TRBJ1-6; D might be TRBD1 (5 bases). The CDR3 is made up of 13 amino acids. Germline CDR1 and CDR2: SNHLY and FYNNEI. V was trimmed by 7 bases and J by 10 bases, leaving 14 bases between them. CDR3 region: CASTGEGDSPLHF. CDR3 nucleotide sequence: TGTGCCAGCACGGGGGAGGGCGACTCACCCCTCCACTTT.

This clone has more than one count but fewer than ten. The CDR3 DNA is TGTGCCAGCAGCCAAGCCCCAGGGGCTGGAAACACCATATATTTT. Translation: CASSQAPGAGNTIYF. V is TRBV4-2 and J is TRBJ1-3; the D gene is possibly TRBD1 (6 bases). This CDR3 contains 15 residues. V gave up 1 base and J gave up 2 bases, with 9 bases separating them. Germline CDR1 reads LGHNA; CDR2 reads YNFKEQ.

The chain uses TRBV6-5 and TRBJ1-6; D not resolved. Germline-derived CDR1 and CDR2 are MNHEY and SVGAGI. The V end lost 2 bases, the J end lost 7 bases, and 12 bases lay between the germline ends. This CDR3 is 15 amino acids long. As DNA, the CDR3 is TGTGCCAGCAGTTACCTGCACAGAGCAAATTCACCCCTCCACTTT. Its protein is CASSYLHRANSPLHF.